One and the same sample provided the 27 T cell receptor delta chains below, sequenced in a study of gamma-delta chains in newborns, infants, children. TCRdb reanalysed the reads via CATT. The sample holds thousands of delta-chain clones; roughly 4% are singletons and the top ten take approximately 8%. The sample consisted of blood. The receptors were sampled from a child who was a newborn, infant or young child, either healthy, febrile or measles-vaccinated (not recorded which).

This clone occurred a few times. A far bigger clonotype differs at one base, so this is likely a read error. Other nucleotide sequences in the sample specify the same CDR3. V gene TRDV2 combines with J gene TRDJ2; D remains ambiguous. The V gene's germline CDR1 is GEAIGNYY and CDR2 EKD. Trimming stripped 3 bases from V and 4 bases from J, with 2 bases between. This CDR3 is 11 amino acids long. The CDR3 sequence: CACDPTAQLFF. The CDR3 nucleotides are TGTGCCTGTGACCCGACAGCACAACTCTTCTTT.

In this sample, this clone turned up a few times. Just one base apart from a much larger clone, this may be a read error. Other DNA sequences in this sample translate to the same CDR3. This rearrangement joins TRDV1 to TRDJ1, with 12 nucleotides matching TRDD3. CDR1 is TSWWSYY and CDR2 is QGS in the germline V gene. This CDR3 has 19 residues. CDR3 in amino acids: CALGELKVWGIRGTDKLIF. The CDR3 region has the DNA TGTGCTCTTGGGGAACTAAAGGTCTGGGGGATACGCGGGACCGATAAGCTCATCTTT.

Of note for this clone: The TCRdb record carries a much larger clone's protein, which differs from this DNA's translation at residue 16; a read error is the likely cause, and the protein listed here is the DNA translation. This chain uses TRDV3 with TRDJ1, with D uncertain. This CDR3 has 18 residues. CDR1 and CDR2 from the germline V gene are TVYSNPD and GDNSRS (reference sequence). The DNA of the CDR3 is TGTGCCTCCACTACTCAAGCACCCTTTAGAAAAGGAACCGATAAACGCATCTTT. It codes for CASTTQAPFRKGTDKRIF.

In regard to this clone: A read error is possible here, since a much larger clone lies one base away. Other DNA sequences in this sample translate to the same CDR3. The V gene is TRDV1, the J gene TRDJ3; D is unclear. This CDR3 spans 21 amino acids. Germline-derived CDR1 and CDR2 are TSWWSYY and QGS. Between the trimmed V and J ends, which lost 0 bases and 0 bases, there was a span of 18 bases. In DNA, the CDR3 is TGTGCTCTTGGGGAACTCGACTCCTCGAGGACCAGCTCCTGGGACACCCGACAGATGTTTTTC. It yields the protein CALGELDSSRTSSWDTRQMFF.

This clone was counted a few times. TCRdb assigns this DNA the protein of a much larger clone, which departs from its translation at residue 11; this likely reflects a read error, and the protein shown comes from translating the DNA. DNA for the CDR3: TGTGCTCTTGGGTTCACGGAGGATACGCTATGGAGTTTGACAGCACAACTCTTCTTT. Protein product: CALGFTEDTLWSLTAQLFF. The V gene is TRDV1, the J gene TRDJ2; TRDD3 agrees at 7 bases. Trimming took 5 bases from V and 1 from J; bases not matched to a gene: 16. Germline V gene lookup returns CDR1 TSWWSYY and CDR2 QGS. There are 19 residues in the CDR3.

This clone turned up a few times. A far more abundant clone sits one base away, making this likely a read error. Other DNA sequences of this sample code for an identical CDR3. The J gene is TRDJ1, the V gene TRDV1; 9 bases match TRDD3. CDR1 TSWWSYY and CDR2 QGS come from the germline V gene. V trimming: 0 bases; J trimming: 0 bases; junction bases outside the gene matches: 26. The CDR3 is 24 amino acids. This chain's CDR3 is CALGELTVSELGDTGNPYTDKLIF. In DNA, the CDR3 is TGTGCTCTTGGGGAACTTACCGTGTCGGAACTAGGGGATACGGGGAACCCGTACACCGATAAACTCATCTTT.

On this clone: This may come from a read error, since a much larger clone is one base off. The chain combines TRDV1 with TRDJ1; 8 nucleotides align to TRDD3. This CDR3 has 21 amino acids. The J segment lost 3 bases and the V segment lost 4 bases, leaving 25 bases of the junction unmatched. Germline loops: CDR1 TSWWSYY, CDR2 QGS. Here the CDR3 DNA reads TGTGCTCTTGGGGGACTAAGAGTCGTACTGGGGGGTACTAGGGAGGCCGATAAACTCATCTTT. Protein product: CALGGLRVVLGGTREADKLIF.

With regard to this clone: This likely came from a read error, as a far larger clone is one base away. This specimen includes other DNA sequences encoding the same CDR3. V gene TRDV2 combines with J gene TRDJ2, with 8 bases lining up with TRDD3. The germline gives CDR1 GEAIGNYY, CDR2 EKD. V was pared by 3 bases and J by 2 bases, with 13 bases of the junction left unmatched. This CDR3 contains 18 residues. In DNA form, the CDR3 reads TGTGCCTGTGACGCTCTTTACTGGGGGGCCTCCTTGACAGCACAACTCTTCTTT. It translates to CACDALYWGASLTAQLFF.

In the case of this clone: This may be a read error: a much more frequent sequence differs by one nucleotide. The chain couples TRDV2 to TRDJ3; D could derive from TRDD1 or TRDD3 (5 bases each). V lost 0 bases, J lost 1 base, and 27 bases lay in between. This CDR3 comprises 23 residues. CDR1 and CDR2 from the germline V gene are GEAIGNYY and EKD. The CDR3 loop reads CACDTVKCGVNCESSWDTRQMFF. The DNA for the CDR3 is TGTGCCTGTGACACCGTGAAATGTGGGGTAAATTGTGAGAGTTCCTGGGACACCCGACAGATGTTTTTC.

About this clone itself: A much bigger clone sits one base away, suggesting this may be a read error. V gene TRDV2 combines with J gene TRDJ2; no clear D. The J call may be faulty, since TRDJ1 better matches the DNA end. CDR1 is GEAIGNYY and CDR2 is EKD in the germline V gene. The CDR3 consists of 28 residues. CDR3 protein: CACGKHRAHSKVFRNDACGSALTAQLIF. CDR3 DNA sequence: TGTGCCTGTGGAAAACATAGGGCCCATAGCAAGGTTTTTCGTAATGATGCCTGTGGTAGTGCTTTGACAGCACAACTCATCTTT.

This clone has just a few counts. A far larger clone is only one base removed, so a read error is likely. This sample includes further DNA sequences coding for the same CDR3. The rearrangement links TRDV2 to TRDJ2, with 11 bases matching TRDD3. Per germline, CDR1 GEAIGNYY and CDR2 EKD. This CDR3 has 14 residues. CDR3 residues: CACDWGIRYAQLFF. CDR3 sequence (DNA): TGTGCCTGTGACTGGGGGATACGGTACGCACAACTATTCTTT.

Of note for this clone: This may be a read error, as it is one base from a much larger clone. The rearrangement links TRDV1 to TRDJ1; 9 bases are a match to TRDD3. Germline assignment: CDR1 TSWWSYY and CDR2 QGS. The CDR3 runs to 18 residues. V lost 3 bases, J lost 3 bases, and 14 bases stayed unmatched. CDR3 in DNA: TGTGCTCTTGGGGACCCTGGCATTCCTACTGGGGGACCCGATAAACTCATCTTT. This codes for CALGDPGIPTGGPDKLIF.

As for this clone: Its ends do not fully match the called genes, so a read error is possible. The chain couples TRDV1 to TRDJ2; D is possibly TRDD2 or TRDD3 (9 bases each). Germline V gene sequence: CDR1 TSWWSYY, CDR2 QGS. The CDR3 spans 25 residues. CDR3 bases: TGTGCTCTTGGGGAACCTCGGCCTTCCTACTCGGTGCTGGGGGATCTAAGATCTTTGACAGCACACCTCTTCTTT. As protein: CALGEPRPSYSVLGDLRSLTAHLFF.

Relative to its sample, this clone is medium-sized (0.01 to 0.1%). Different DNA sequences within this sample yield the same CDR3. This rearrangement joins TRDV1 to TRDJ2; possibly TRDD3 for D (6 bases). V was pared by 4 bases and J by 5 bases, with 26 bases between. Germline CDR1 and CDR2: TSWWSYY and QGS. The CDR3 covers 19 residues. The CDR3 sequence: CALGALSFGGPFYTAQLFF. The CDR3, as DNA: TGTGCTCTTGGGGCCCTTTCCTTCGGGGGACCCTTTTACACAGCACAACTCTTCTTT.

With regard to this clone: This likely traces to a read error, being one base from a far larger clone. Other DNA sequences of this sample code for an identical CDR3. The chain is built from TRDV1 and TRDJ1; maybe TRDD3 (6 bases). The V gene's germline CDR1 is TSWWSYY and CDR2 QGS. This CDR3 contains 15 residues. CDR3 residues: CALGELVLGTDKLIF. As DNA, the CDR3 is TGTGCCCTTGGGGAACTGGTACTGGGCACCGATAAACTCATCTTT.

About this clone itself: Possible read error: a much larger clone is one base away. The rearrangement uses TRDV1 and TRDJ2; D could derive from TRDD2 or TRDD3 (9 bases each). The CDR3 runs 25 residues. CDR1 TSWWSYY and CDR2 QGS come from the germline V gene. The CDR3 DNA reads as TGTGCTCTTGGGGAACCTCGGCCTTCCTACTCGGTGCTGGGGGATCGAAAATCTTTGACAGCACTACTCTTCTTT. Translation gives CALGEPRPSYSVLGDRKSLTALLFF.

In this sample, this clone turned up a few times. A far bigger clonotype differs at one base, so this is likely a read error. The chain links TRDV1 to TRDJ3; D may be TRDD3 (5 bases). The CDR3 has 17 residues. Germline CDR1 reads TSWWSYY; CDR2 reads QGS. The CDR3 spells CALGGLTGSWDARQMFF. CDR3 nucleotide sequence: TGTGCTCTTGGGGGCCTTACTGGATCCTGGGACGCCCGACAGATGTTTTTC.

This clone is categorized as medium-sized (0.01 to 0.1%). Other DNA sequences of this sample code for an identical CDR3. The CDR3 protein is CALGEPFFPTPGDRADKLIF. DNA of the CDR3: TGTGCTCTTGGGGAACCCTTTTTTCCTACTCCGGGGGATAGGGCCGATAAACTCATCTTT. The chain links TRDV1 to TRDJ1, with D possibly matching TRDD3 (8 bases). The germline V and J ends were trimmed by 1 base and 3 bases, with 27 bases remaining between them. The germline gives CDR1 TSWWSYY, CDR2 QGS. This CDR3 spans 20 amino acids.

This clone was seen more than once but under ten times. A read error may be the cause here, since a much bigger clone is one base away. This sequence joins TRDV1 and TRDJ1; TRDD2 matches at 7 bases. V lost 2 bases to trimming and J lost 3 bases; unmatched junction nucleotides: 24. The CDR3 spans 21 residues. Germline CDR1 and CDR2: TSWWSYY and QGS. The chain's CDR3 is CALGECFLEGSVGPRPDKLIF. CDR3 sequence (DNA): TGTGCTCTTGGGGAATGCTTCCTAGAGGGATCTGTGGGCCCGAGGCCCGATAAACTCATCTTT.

Turning to this clone: It may be a read error: a sequence one base away is much more abundant. The CDR3 bases are TGTGCTCTTGGGGAACTGCTACCCTACTGGGGGATACATGACCTAACCGATAAACTCACCTTT. Translated, it gives CALGELLPYWGIHDLTDKLTF. The chain has TRDV1 and TRDJ1, with 12 bases fitting TRDD3. This CDR3 is built from 21 residues. Germline lookup yields CDR1 TSWWSYY and CDR2 QGS.

This clone was detected a few times. TCRdb has a much larger clone's protein, which differs at residue 13 from the translation of this DNA, likely because of a read error; what is shown is the protein translated from the DNA. J is TRDJ1 and V is TRDV1; 13 bases align to TRDD3. Germline trimming cut 0 bases from V and 1 base from J; bases unmatched to any gene: 5. CDR1 and CDR2 (germline): TSWWSYY, QGS. This CDR3 is 18 amino acids long. Here the CDR3 DNA reads TGTGCTCTTGGGGAACTAGCTACTGGGGGATACGTCACCGATAAACTCATCTTT. It codes for CALGELATGGYVTDKLIF.

As for this clone: The germline gene is not matched at one end of the junction; a read error may be the cause. The CDR3: CALGGLIRTGGLNKPIF. The CDR3, as DNA: TGTGCTCTTGGAGGTCTCATACGTACTGGGGGATTAAATAAACCCATCTTT. This chain joins TRDV1 and TRDJ1; 10 bases align to TRDD3. Germline V CDR1 and CDR2: TSWWSYY, QGS. The CDR3 totals 17 residues.

With regard to this clone: TCRdb shows a much larger clone's protein in place of this DNA's translation, and the two differ at residue 8, likely through a read error; the protein shown is translated from the DNA. The chain carries TRDV2 and TRDJ1, with D perhaps TRDD3 (5 bases). The CDR3 has 15 residues. V lost 0 bases and J lost 0, with 10 bases in between. Germline CDR1 reads GEAIGNYY; CDR2 reads EKD. CDR3 bases: TGTGCCTGTGACACCGTTGGGGCATACACCGATAAACTCATCTTT. It codes for CACDTVGAYTDKLIF.

This clone is deemed medium-sized. This sample includes further DNA sequences coding for the same CDR3. The gene calls are TRDV3 and TRDJ2, with 9 bases aligning to TRDD3. V shed 0 bases, J shed 2 bases, and the junction held 19 bases outside the gene matches. Germline CDR1 reads TVYSNPD; CDR2 reads GDNSRS (reference sequence). The CDR3 has 20 residues. CDR3 residues: CAFSGILRGWGINLTAQLFF. CDR3 nucleotide sequence: TGTGCCTTTAGCGGGATCCTACGAGGGTGGGGGATAAACTTGACAGCACAACTCTTCTTT.

This clone is deemed large (0.1 to 1%). Other DNA sequences in the sample encode the same CDR3. The chain is built from TRDV3 and TRDJ2, with 12 bases matching TRDD3. The CDR3 has 16 residues. In germline, CDR1 is TVYSNPD, CDR2 GDNSRS (reference sequence). V shed 1 base and J 2 bases; nucleotides not matched to a gene: 5. CDR3 sequence: CAFTAGGYGLTAQLFF. CDR3 nucleotide sequence: TGTGCCTTTACCGCTGGGGGATACGGATTGACAGCACAACTCTTCTTT.

This clone was counted between two and nine times. The protein given by TCRdb reflects a much larger clone and differs at residue 5 from this DNA's translation, likely from a read error; the protein shown is the DNA's translation. The CDR3 loop is CAFTTGGYGLTAQLFF. CDR3 DNA sequence: TGTGCCTTTACCACTGGGGGATACGGATTGACAGCACAACTCTTCTTT. V is TRDV3 and J is TRDJ2, with 13 nucleotides matching TRDD3. The J segment lost 2 bases and the V segment lost 1 base, leaving 4 bases of the junction unmatched. In germline, CDR1 is TVYSNPD, CDR2 GDNSRS (reference sequence). This CDR3 region has 16 residues.

A few counts support this clone. This clone may be a read error of a much larger clone one base away. V usage is TRDV1 and J usage is TRDJ1; the D gene is possibly TRDD3 (6 bases). CDR1 is TSWWSYY, CDR2 QGS, per germline. This CDR3 region has 12 residues. CDR3: CAPGEDRGELIF. The DNA of the CDR3 is TGTGCTCCTGGGGAAGATAGAGGGGAACTCATCTTT.